Below are 7 T cell receptor beta chains sequenced from a single sample in a study of blood T cell repertoires in COVID-19 (dated by TCRdb to 2019 to 2021). Library preparation was by the immunoSEQ multiplex PCR assay. In TCRdb, the immuneACCESS table is reduced to in-frame sequences with V and J assigned. These tables do not hold every clone; where another copy was compared, an unresolved V gene accounts for under half, and the others remain unexplained. In this sample the table shows a few hundred thousand clones, 80% to 90% of which occur a single time. 6.4% of the sample lies in the top ten. Sample: peripheral blood. These receptors originate from a man younger than 30 who had recovered from COVID-19.

V gene TRBV7-8 combines with J gene TRBJ2-7; D remains ambiguous. Trimming took 6 bases from V and 2 from J, leaving 17 bases between them. The V gene's germline CDR1 is SGHVS and CDR2 FQNEAQ. The CDR3 totals 15 residues. This CDR3 reads CASSPAGSLAYEQYF. CDR3 DNA: TGTGCCAGCAGTCCCGCCGGGTCGCTCGCCTACGAGCAGTACTTC.

The chain employs TRBV6-5 and TRBJ1-5, with TRBD1 identical over 8 bases. The CDR3 runs to 14 residues. After removal of 7 bases from V and 7 bases from J, the junction contained 9 bases not matched to a gene. CDR1 is MNHEY and CDR2 is SVGAGI in the germline V gene. Here the CDR3 DNA reads TGTGCCAGCAACAGGACAGGGAAGGGACAGCCCCAGCATTTT. Translating gives CASNRTGKGQPQHF.

This clone has just one count. The chain combines TRBV11-3 with TRBJ1-5, with a tentative D call TRBD1 (5 bases). CDR1 is SGHNT and CDR2 is YENEEA in the germline V gene. Trimming took off 5 bases at V and 4 bases at J, with 24 bases between the two ends. This CDR3 region has 18 residues. CDR3 region: CASSGARGREGSNQPQHF. In nucleotides, the CDR3 is TGTGCCAGCAGCGGAGCCCGCGGCAGGGAAGGTTCGAATCAGCCCCAGCATTTT.

The V call is TRBV12-3 or TRBV12-4, the J call TRBJ1-2; D call uncertain. The CDR3 consists of 13 residues. V dropped 8 bases and J dropped 2 bases, with 12 bases sitting between them. The CDR3 here is CASLMQENYGYTF. The CDR3 coding sequence is TGTGCCAGCCTTATGCAGGAAAACTATGGCTACACCTTC.

The chain links TRBV5-4 to TRBJ2-5, with 7 positions matching TRBD1. With 4 bases clipped from V and 0 bases from J, the junction kept 3 bases outside the gene matches. Per germline, CDR1 SGHNT and CDR2 YYREEE (reference sequence). CDR3 length equals 14 residues. DNA of the CDR3: TGTGCCAGCAGCCGTGGGACAGACCAAGAGACCCAGTACTTC. It specifies CASSRGTDQETQYF.

In DNA form, the CDR3 reads TGTGCCAGCTCACCGTCTAAGAACACTGAAGCTTTCTTT. As protein: CASSPSKNTEAFF. The rearrangement links TRBV18 to TRBJ1-1, with D unresolved. The CDR3 runs to 13 residues. Deletions cut 3 bases from V and 1 base from J, with 6 bases between. Germline V gene sequence: CDR1 KGHSH, CDR2 LQKENI.

The chain joins TRBV9 to TRBJ2-7; 10 bases fit TRBD2. There are 17 residues in the CDR3. The V gene's germline CDR1 is SGDLS and CDR2 YYNGEE. The trim removed 6 bases at V and 0 bases at J, leaving 12 bases unmatched. CDR3 bases: TGTGCCAGCAATGGAGGGCTAGCGGGGGATAGCTCCTACGAGCAGTACTTC. Its protein product is CASNGGLAGDSSYEQYF.